Following are 8 T cell receptor beta chains from one sample sequenced in a study of graft-versus-host responses after intestinal transplantation. These receptors' antigens are unknown. Produced via immunoSEQ multiplex PCR; TCRdb's table is partial and in-frame only. The repertoire holds roughly 100,000 clones, with 93% as singletons. Sequenced material: unstimulated CD8+ T cells sorted from spleen or lymph node cells, taken before intestinal transplant. Source of these receptors: a human donor who received an intestinal transplant.

This chain uses TRBV7-6 with TRBJ1-5; the D gene is possibly TRBD1 (5 bases). Trimming took off 1 base at V and 6 bases at J, with 10 bases between the two ends. CDR3 length equals 14 residues. In germline, CDR1 is SGHVS, CDR2 FNYEAQ. For the CDR3, the DNA is TGTGCCAGCAGCTTAGAGGGGCAGGGTCAGCCCCAGCATTTT. It translates to CASSLEGQGQPQHF.

The genes are TRBV9 and TRBJ2-1; 9 nucleotides align to TRBD2. CDR3 size: 14 residues. The germline CDR1 and CDR2 sequences are SGDLS and YYNGEE. The V gene end was trimmed by 5 bases and the J gene end by 2 bases; junction bases not matched to a gene: 2. The CDR3 protein is CASSSGGPYNEQFF. CDR3 coding DNA: TGTGCCAGCAGTAGCGGGGGTCCCTACAATGAGCAGTTCTTC.

CDR3 in amino acids: CASSHLRGDHNEQFF. CDR3 bases: TGTGCCAGCAGTCACCTCAGGGGGGACCACAATGAGCAGTTCTTC. J is TRBJ2-1 and V is TRBV25-1; perhaps TRBD1 as D (7 bases). CDR1 MGHDK and CDR2 SYGVNS come from the germline V gene. The CDR3 runs 15 residues. V lost 5 bases to trimming and J lost 5 bases, with 16 bases between them.

V usage is TRBV11-3 and J usage is TRBJ2-5; no definite D call. Trimming cost V 4 bases and J 11 bases, with 17 bases left between them. The CDR3 loop spans 13 amino acids. Germline loops: CDR1 SGHNT, CDR2 YENEEA. The CDR3 loop is CASSSLVSMEQYF. The CDR3 nucleotides are TGTGCCAGCAGCTCCCTGGTGAGTATGGAGCAGTACTTC.

The V call is TRBV2, the J call TRBJ2-7; D is perhaps TRBD1 or TRBD2 (5 bases each). The CDR3 length is 13 residues. The V gene lost 11 bases and the J gene lost 2 bases, with 16 bases spanning the gap. Germline-derived CDR1 and CDR2 are SNHLY and FYNNEI. CDR3 residues: CAVEGPQPYEQYF. CDR3 DNA sequence: TGTGCCGTAGAGGGGCCCCAGCCCTACGAGCAGTACTTC.

This chain joins TRBV21-1 and TRBJ2-5; the D call TRBD1 from the table was never checked on the DNA. TRBV21-1 is a known pseudogene. The CDR3 totals 16 residues. The CDR3 region is CASSKVRRTVQETQYF. The DNA of the CDR3 is TGTGCCAGCAGCAAAGTAAGACGTACAGTCCAAGAGACCCAGTACTTC.

The chain combines TRBV9 with TRBJ1-2; TRBD1 is a possible D gene (6 bases). CDR3 length equals 13 residues. The V and J ends lost 5 bases and 8 bases respectively, with 16 bases between them. Germline lookup yields CDR1 SGDLS and CDR2 YYNGEE. The CDR3 region is CASRADRTKGYTF. In nucleotides, the CDR3 is TGTGCCAGCAGAGCAGACAGGACGAAGGGCTACACCTTC. The full variable domain, rest sourced from reference TRBV9 and TRBJ1-2, is DSGVTQTPKHLITATGQRVTLRCSPRSGDLSVYWYQQSLDQGLQFLIQYYNGEERAKGNILERFSAQQFPDLHSELNLSSLELGDSALYFCASRADRTKGYTFGSGTRLTVV.

The chain joins TRBV2 to TRBJ2-1; tentative D call: TRBD1 (5 bases). The V and J ends lost 6 bases and 6 bases respectively, with 12 bases between them. The germline V gene has CDR1 SNHLY and CDR2 FYNNEI. The length of the CDR3 is 13 residues. In nucleotides, the CDR3 is TGTGCCAGCAGAGGACCGCAGGGCAATGAGCAGTTCTTC. Residues: CASRGPQGNEQFF.